The rows below give T cell receptor beta chains drawn from one sample of a study of blood T cells in healthy people across ages. Each CDR3 protein is one row after TCRdb ran MiXCR on the 5' RACE reads. This sample has 720,000 or so distinct CDR3 sequences, with roughly 41% found just once. Sequenced input: blood. These receptors all come from a man older than 75 in good health. The CDR3 runs from the conserved cysteine through the conserved F or W. D genes are given only for firm matches. Part of the rows lack a size; the others show once, few, many or a class for expanded clones.

D,J,V,size,CDR3,DNA
NA,TRBJ2-1,TRBV12-5,NA,CASEERVSLNEQFF,TGTGCTAGTGAGGAAAGGGTCTCGCTTAATGAGCAGTTCTTC
TRBD2,TRBJ2-5,TRBV12-5,NA,CASGPTQRLAGGETQYF,TGTGCTAGTGGACCAACCCAAAGACTAGCGGGGGGCGAGACCCAGTACTTC
NA,TRBJ1-1,TRBV20-1,few,CSARDPERAFF,TGCAGTGCTAGAGATCCGGAGCGAGCTTTCTTT
TRBD2,TRBJ2-5,TRBV11-2,few,CASSLVGTRTSGRDETQYF,TGTGCCAGCAGCTTAGTAGGCACAAGGACTAGCGGGAGGGATGAGACCCAGTACTTC
NA,TRBJ1-4,TRBV20-1,NA,CSARRDLATNEKLFF,TGCAGTGCTAGGCGCGATCTTGCAACTAATGAAAAACTGTTTTTT
NA,TRBJ2-3,TRBV5-1,few,CASSLGVGSTFTDTQYF,TGCGCCAGCAGCTTGGGGGTAGGCTCAACCTTCACAGATACGCAGTATTTT
NA,TRBJ2-3,TRBV20-1,NA,CSARAERGGVRDTQYF,TGCAGTGCTAGAGCGGAGAGGGGCGGGGTTCGAGATACGCAGTATTTT
TRBD1,TRBJ1-4,TRBV11-2,NA,CASSRTGAHEKLFF,TGTGCCAGCAGCCGGACAGGGGCGCATGAAAAACTGTTTTTT
TRBD1,TRBJ2-7,TRBV6-6,NA,CASRTSDRGDEQYF,TGTGCCAGCAGAACCTCCGACAGGGGGGACGAGCAGTACTTC
NA,TRBJ2-3,TRBV24-1,NA,CATSDSRTRTDTQYF,TGTGCCACCAGTGATTCACGGACCCGCACGGATACGCAGTATTTT
TRBD1,TRBJ2-7,TRBV6-2/TRBV6-3,few,CASSYVGQGKGEQYF,TGTGCCAGCAGTTACGTGGGACAGGGGAAGGGCGAGCAGTACTTC
TRBD1,TRBJ2-1,TRBV7-2,NA,CASSLLGQQAWETQFF,TGTGCCAGCAGCTTACTGGGACAGCAGGCTTGGGAGACCCAGTTCTTC
NA,TRBJ2-3,TRBV7-9,NA,CASSHNTPGDTQYF,TGTGCCAGCAGTCATAACACACCCGGTGATACGCAGTATTTT
TRBD1,TRBJ2-5,TRBV6-5,NA,CASSKAGTGVETQYF,TGTGCCAGCAGCAAAGCCGGGACAGGGGTTGAGACCCAGTACTTC
TRBD2,TRBJ2-5,TRBV4-2,NA,CASSQAQRGGGETQYF,TGTGCCAGCAGCCAAGCCCAGCGGGGGGGAGGAGAGACCCAGTACTTC
NA,TRBJ2-2,TRBV2,NA,CASSEVGHLNTGELFF,TGTGCCAGCAGTGAAGTAGGGCATCTGAACACCGGGGAGCTGTTTTTT
NA,TRBJ2-3,TRBV7-3,few,CASSPGSPADTQYF,TGTGCCAGCAGCCCAGGGAGCCCGGCAGATACGCAGTATTTT
NA,TRBJ2-5,TRBV28,NA,CASSQGRISQETRYF,TGTGCCAGCAGCCAAGGACGGATATCCCAAGAGACCCGGTACTTC
TRBD1,TRBJ1-5,TRBV6-2/TRBV6-3,NA,CASSAGTANQPQHF,TGTGCCAGCAGCGCCGGGACAGCAAATCAGCCCCAGCATTTT